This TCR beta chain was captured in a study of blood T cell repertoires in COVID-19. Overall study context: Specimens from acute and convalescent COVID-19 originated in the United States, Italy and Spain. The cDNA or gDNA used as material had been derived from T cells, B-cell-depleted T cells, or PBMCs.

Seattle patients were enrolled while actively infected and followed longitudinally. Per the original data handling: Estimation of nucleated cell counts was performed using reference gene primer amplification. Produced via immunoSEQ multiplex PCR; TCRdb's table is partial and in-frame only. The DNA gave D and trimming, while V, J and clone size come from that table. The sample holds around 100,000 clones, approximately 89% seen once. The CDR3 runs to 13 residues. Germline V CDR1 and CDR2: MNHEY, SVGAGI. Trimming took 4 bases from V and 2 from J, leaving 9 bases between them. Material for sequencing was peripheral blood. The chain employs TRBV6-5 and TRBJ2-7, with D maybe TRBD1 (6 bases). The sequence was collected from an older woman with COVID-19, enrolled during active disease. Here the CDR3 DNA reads TGTGCCAGCAGTTCAGGGGTCGCCTACGAGCAGTACTTC. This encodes CASSSGVAYEQYF.